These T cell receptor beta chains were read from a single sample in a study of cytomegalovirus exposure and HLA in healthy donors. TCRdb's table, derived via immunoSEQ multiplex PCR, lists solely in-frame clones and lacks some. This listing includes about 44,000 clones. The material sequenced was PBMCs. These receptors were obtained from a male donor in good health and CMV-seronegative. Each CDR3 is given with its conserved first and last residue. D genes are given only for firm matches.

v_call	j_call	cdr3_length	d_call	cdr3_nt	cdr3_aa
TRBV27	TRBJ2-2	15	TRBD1	TGTGCCAGCAGCCCTCGGGACAGCCACACCGGGGAGCTGTTTTTT	CASSPRDSHTGELFF
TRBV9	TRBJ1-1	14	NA	TGTGCCAGCAGCGCTCAGGTTATGAACACTGAAGCTTTCTTT	CASSAQVMNTEAFF
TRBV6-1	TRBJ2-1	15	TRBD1	TGTGCCAGCAGTTTCCCGGGACAGGGGGGTTATGGGCAGTTCTTC	CASSFPGQGGYGQFF
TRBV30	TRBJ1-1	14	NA	TGTGCCTGGAGCAAAGGAGGGGCCCGTACTGAAGCTTTCTTT	CAWSKGGARTEAFF
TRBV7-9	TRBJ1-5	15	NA	TGTGCCAGCAGCTTAGGCGGCGGGTACAATCAGCCCCAGCATTTT	CASSLGGGYNQPQHF
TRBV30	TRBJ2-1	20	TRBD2	TGTGCCTGGTTACCCTCCCGGACTAGCGGGAGCGGATTATCCTACAATGAGCAGTTCTTC	CAWLPSRTSGSGLSYNEQFF
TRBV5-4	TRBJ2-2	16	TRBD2	TGTGCCAGCAGCTTGAGTAGCGGGAGGCCTGCCGGGGAGCTGTTTTTT	CASSLSSGRPAGELFF
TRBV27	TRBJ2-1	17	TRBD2	TGTGCCAGCAGTCCTAGCGGGAGGGCATTCTCCTACAATGAGCAGTTCTTC	CASSPSGRAFSYNEQFF
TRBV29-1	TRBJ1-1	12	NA	TGCAGCGTTGAACGGGTCGGGAATGAAGCTTTCTTT	CSVERVGNEAFF
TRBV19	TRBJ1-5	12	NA	TGTGCCAGTAGTATAGCCAGTCAGGCCCAGCATTTT	CASSIASQAQHF
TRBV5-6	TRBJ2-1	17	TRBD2	TGTGCCAGCAGCCTAGCGGGAGGGCGGAGCTCCTACAATGAGCAGTTCTTC	CASSLAGGRSSYNEQFF
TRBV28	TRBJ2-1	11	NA	TGTGCCAGCAGTTCGGGGTTTGAGCAGTTCTTC	CASSSGFEQFF
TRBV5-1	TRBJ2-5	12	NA	TGCGCCAGCAGTAGCGGACAAGAGACCCAGTACTTC	CASSSGQETQYF
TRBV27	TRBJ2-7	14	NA	TGTGCCAGCAGTGTGGAGGGGGCCTCCTACGAGCAGTACTTC	CASSVEGASYEQYF
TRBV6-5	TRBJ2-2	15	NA	TGTGCCAGTAAAACCACAGGGCGGGACACCGGGGAGCTGTTTTTT	CASKTTGRDTGELFF
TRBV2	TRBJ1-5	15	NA	TGTGCCAGCAGTGGGAACAGGGTGCGAGAGCAGCCCCAGCATTTT	CASSGNRVREQPQHF
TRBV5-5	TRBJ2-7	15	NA	TGTGCCAGCAGTCGACATACAGGGTCTGGCTACGAGCAGTACTTC	CASSRHTGSGYEQYF
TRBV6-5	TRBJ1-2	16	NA	TGTGCCAGCAGTTCGCCTCGGCGGGGATCTTTCTATGGCTACACCTTC	CASSSPRRGSFYGYTF
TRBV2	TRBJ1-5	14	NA	TGTGCCAGCAGACGGGAGTATAGCAATCAGCCCCAGCATTTT	CASRREYSNQPQHF
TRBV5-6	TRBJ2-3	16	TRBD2	TGTGCCAGCAGCCCGGTGGTAGCGGGTCTGGTAGATACGCAGTATTTT	CASSPVVAGLVDTQYF
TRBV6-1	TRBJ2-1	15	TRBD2	TGTGCCAGCAACGCCGGGACTAGCGGCGCAAGGGAGCAGTTCTTC	CASNAGTSGAREQFF
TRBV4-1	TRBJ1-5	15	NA	TGCGCCAGCAGCCAAGGGGCACAACCCAATCAGCCCCAGCATTTT	CASSQGAQPNQPQHF
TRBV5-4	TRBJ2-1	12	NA	TGTGCCAGCAGCTTGCGCGGGCAGGAGCAGTTCTTC	CASSLRGQEQFF
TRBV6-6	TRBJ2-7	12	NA	TGTGCCAGCAGGGGCTCGCCCCACGAGCAGTACTTC	CASRGSPHEQYF
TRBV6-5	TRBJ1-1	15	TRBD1	TGTGCCAGCACTAAACCGACAGGGGGGAGGACTGAAGCTTTCTTT	CASTKPTGGRTEAFF
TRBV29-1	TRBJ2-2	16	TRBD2	TGCAGCGTCGAATCACGGGAGGCGCTCGTCACCGGGGAGCTGTTTTTT	CSVESREALVTGELFF
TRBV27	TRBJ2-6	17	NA	TGTGCCAGCAGTGCGCTCGAGGGAAGCGCTGGGGCCAACGTCCTGACTTTC	CASSALEGSAGANVLTF
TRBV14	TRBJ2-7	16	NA	TGTGCCAGCAGCCAAGAAGCTCTCAGGGCCGACTACGAGCAGTACTTC	CASSQEALRADYEQYF
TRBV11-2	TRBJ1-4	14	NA	TGTGCCAGCAGCCCTATGGTGGGCGTCGAAAAACTGTTTTTT	CASSPMVGVEKLFF
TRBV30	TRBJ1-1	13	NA	TGTGCCTGGAACAGGGATATGGGCACTGAAGCTTTCTTT	CAWNRDMGTEAFF
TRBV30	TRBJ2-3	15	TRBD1	TGTGCCTGGAGTGTGGTCATCAGGGGGCAGGGGACGCAGTATTTT	CAWSVVIRGQGTQYF
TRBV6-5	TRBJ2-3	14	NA	TGTGCCAGCAGTTCAGGACTTGTCACAGATACGCAGTATTTT	CASSSGLVTDTQYF
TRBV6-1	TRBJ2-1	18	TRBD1	TGTGCCAGCAGTGAAAAGAAAGCCGGGGACAGGGTTCCTTACGAGCAGTTCTTC	CASSEKKAGDRVPYEQFF
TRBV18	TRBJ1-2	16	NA	TGTGCCAGCTCACTGGAACCGGGAACCACTAACTATGGCTACACCTTC	CASSLEPGTTNYGYTF
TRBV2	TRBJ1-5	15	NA	TGTGCCAGCAGTGAAAGTTTGCGTCGTTGGCAGCCCCAGCATTTT	CASSESLRRWQPQHF
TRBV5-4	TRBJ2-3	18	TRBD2	TGTGCCAGCAGCTTGTTTCCTTCTAGCGGGAATGGGTCAGATACGCAGTATTTT	CASSLFPSSGNGSDTQYF
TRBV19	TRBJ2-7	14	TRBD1	TGTGCCAGTAGTACCGGGACAGCCTCCTACGAGCAGTACTTC	CASSTGTASYEQYF
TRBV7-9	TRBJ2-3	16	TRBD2	TGTGCCAGCAGCTTAGGTACTAGCGGGAGCGCAGATACGCAGTATTTT	CASSLGTSGSADTQYF
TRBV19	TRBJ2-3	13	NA	TGTGCCAGTAAAGAGGATTTCACAGATACGCAGTATTTT	CASKEDFTDTQYF
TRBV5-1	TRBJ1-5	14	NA	TGCGCCAGCAGCTTGGGTGGGGGCCATCAGCCCCAGCATTTT	CASSLGGGHQPQHF
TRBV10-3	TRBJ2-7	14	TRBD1	TGTGCCATCAGCACCGGGGGACAGGGCTACGAGCAGTACTTC	CAISTGGQGYEQYF
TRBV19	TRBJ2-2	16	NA	TGTGCCAGTAGTATAACCCTGGCAGGGAACACCGGGGAGCTGTTTTTT	CASSITLAGNTGELFF
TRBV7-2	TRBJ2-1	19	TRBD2	TGTGCCAGCAGCCAAAGGGGGGGTAGCGGGAGGGCCCCCTACAATGAGCAGTTCTTC	CASSQRGGSGRAPYNEQFF
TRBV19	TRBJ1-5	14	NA	TGTGCCAGTAGTTCGTGGAGTGGCAATCAGCCCCAGCATTTT	CASSSWSGNQPQHF
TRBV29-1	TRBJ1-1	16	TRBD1	TGCAGCGTTGACCCCGGGACAGGGGTCATTAACACTGAAGCTTTCTTT	CSVDPGTGVINTEAFF
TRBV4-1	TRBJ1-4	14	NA	TGCGCCAGCAGCCAAGGGGGCGTCGGAGAAAAACTGTTTTTT	CASSQGGVGEKLFF
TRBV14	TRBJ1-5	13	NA	TGTGCCAGCAGCCAAACAGGGCGAGAGCCCCAGCATTTT	CASSQTGREPQHF
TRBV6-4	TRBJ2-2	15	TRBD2	TGTGCCACCAAGGGAGGACTAGCAGACACCGGGGAGCTGTTTTTT	CATKGGLADTGELFF
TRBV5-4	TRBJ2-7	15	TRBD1	TGTGCCAGCAGCTTTCCGAGGGGGCGCTTCAACGAGCAGTACTTC	CASSFPRGRFNEQYF
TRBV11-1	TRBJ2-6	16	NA	TGTGCCAGCAGCTTTACCGGTTACTCTGGGGCCAACGTCCTGACTTTC	CASSFTGYSGANVLTF
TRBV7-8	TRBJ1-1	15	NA	TGTGCCAGCAGCCCTCGGGGGGGGACGAACACTGAAGCTTTCTTT	CASSPRGGTNTEAFF
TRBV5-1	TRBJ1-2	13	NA	TGCGCCAGCTCCGTGGGGGGGGCGGATGGCTACACCTTC	CASSVGGADGYTF
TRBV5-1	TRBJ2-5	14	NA	TGCGCCAGCAGCTTGGGGGCCGGAAGGGAGACCCAGTACTTC	CASSLGAGRETQYF
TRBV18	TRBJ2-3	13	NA	TGTGCCAGCTCACCAGAGCGGGCGGATACGCAGTATTTT	CASSPERADTQYF
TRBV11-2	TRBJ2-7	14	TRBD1	TGTGCCAGCAGCTTAGGAGGGACAGCCTACGAGCAGTACTTC	CASSLGGTAYEQYF
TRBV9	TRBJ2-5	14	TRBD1	TGTGCCAGCAGCGCAGGGACAGCCCAAGAGACCCAGTACTTC	CASSAGTAQETQYF
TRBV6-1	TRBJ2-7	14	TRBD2	TGTGCCAGCAGTGTTTTCGGGGGGTCCTACGAGCAGTACTTC	CASSVFGGSYEQYF
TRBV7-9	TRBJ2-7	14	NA	TGTGCCAGCAGCTTAGATAGTTTCTCCTACGAGCAGTACTTC	CASSLDSFSYEQYF
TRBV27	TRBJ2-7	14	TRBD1	TGTGCCAGCAGTCCCGGGACAGGGGGCTACGAGCAGTACTTC	CASSPGTGGYEQYF
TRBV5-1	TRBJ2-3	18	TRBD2	TGCGCCAGCAGCTTGGGCCAGGGACTAGCGGGAGCGGCAGATACGCAGTATTTT	CASSLGQGLAGAADTQYF